This T cell receptor (beta chain) was captured by sequencing in a study of blood T cell repertoires in COVID-19. The germline V gene encodes CDR1 LGHDT and CDR2 YNNKEL (reference sequence). Germline trimming cut 7 bases from V and 2 bases from J; bases unmatched to any gene: 12. The CDR3 spans 16 residues. TCRdb keeps only in-frame clones here, not all; method: immunoSEQ multiplex PCR. The repertoire holds roughly 220,000 clones, with 85% to 90% as singletons. The sequencing input was PBMCs or T cells enriched from blood (not recorded which). The receptor was derived from a woman in her forties or fifties with acute COVID-19. The chain uses TRBV3-1 (or the pseudogene TRBV3-2) and TRBJ2-5; 8 bases map to TRBD2. For the CDR3, the DNA is TGTGCCAGCAACGTAGCGGGGATTTGGGGACAAGAGACCCAGTACTTC. Amino acids: CASNVAGIWGQETQYF.